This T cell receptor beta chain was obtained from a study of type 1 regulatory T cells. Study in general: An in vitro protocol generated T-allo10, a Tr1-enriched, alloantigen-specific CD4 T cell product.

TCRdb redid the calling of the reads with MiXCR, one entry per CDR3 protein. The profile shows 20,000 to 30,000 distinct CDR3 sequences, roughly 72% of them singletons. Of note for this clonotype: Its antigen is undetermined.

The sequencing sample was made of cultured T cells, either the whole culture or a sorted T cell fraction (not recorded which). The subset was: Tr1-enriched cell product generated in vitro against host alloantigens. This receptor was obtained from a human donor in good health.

The CDR3 spells CASRDRVRTGELFF. The CDR3 DNA sequence: TGTGCCAGCAGGGACAGGGTTCGCACCGGGGAGCTGTTTTTT. The gene calls are TRBV2 and TRBJ2-2; 8 positions agree with TRBD1. Germline CDR1 reads SNHLY; CDR2 reads FYNNEI. This CDR3 has 14 amino acids. Losses at the gene ends were 6 bases for V and 4 bases for J; bases not matched to a gene: 4.